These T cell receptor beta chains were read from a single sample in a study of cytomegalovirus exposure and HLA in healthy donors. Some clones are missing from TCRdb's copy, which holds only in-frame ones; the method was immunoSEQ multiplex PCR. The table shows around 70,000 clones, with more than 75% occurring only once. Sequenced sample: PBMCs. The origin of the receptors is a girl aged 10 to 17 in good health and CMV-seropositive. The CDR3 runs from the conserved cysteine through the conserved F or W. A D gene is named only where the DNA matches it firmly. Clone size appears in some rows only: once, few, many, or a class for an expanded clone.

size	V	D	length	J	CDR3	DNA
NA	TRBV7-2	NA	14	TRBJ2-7	CASSTVTAGSEQYF	TGTGCCAGCAGCACCGTGACTGCGGGGTCCGAGCAGTACTTC
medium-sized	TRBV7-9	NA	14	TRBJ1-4	CASSLGPPEEKLFF	TGTGCCAGCAGCTTGGGGCCTCCCGAGGAAAAACTGTTTTTT
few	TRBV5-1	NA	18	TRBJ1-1	CASSLGSGAGRMNTEAFF	TGCGCCAGCAGCTTGGGGTCGGGCGCGGGAAGGATGAACACTGAAGCTTTCTTT
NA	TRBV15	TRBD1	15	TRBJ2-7	CATSPPGQNPYEQYF	TGTGCCACCAGTCCGCCGGGACAGAACCCGTACGAGCAGTACTTC
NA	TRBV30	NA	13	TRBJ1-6	CASRGLTNSPLHF	TGTGCTTCGAGGGGACTGACAAATTCACCCCTCCACTTT
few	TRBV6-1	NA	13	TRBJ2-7	CASSKGAYYEQYF	TGTGCCAGCAGTAAAGGGGCGTACTACGAGCAGTACTTC
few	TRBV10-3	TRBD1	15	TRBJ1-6	CAIGQGRGYNSPLHF	TGTGCCATCGGACAGGGTCGGGGATATAATTCACCCCTCCACTTT
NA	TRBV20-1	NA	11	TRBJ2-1	CSAENDNEQFF	TGCAGTGCTGAGAACGACAATGAGCAGTTCTTC
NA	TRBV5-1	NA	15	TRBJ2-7	CASSLNQGQRYEQYF	TGCGCCAGCAGCTTGAACCAGGGACAACGGTACGAGCAGTACTTC
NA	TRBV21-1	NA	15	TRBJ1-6	CASNLPTLVNSPLHF	TGTGCCAGCAACCTACCCACTCTAGTGAATTCACCCCTCCACTTT
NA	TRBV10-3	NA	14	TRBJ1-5	CATRLQLSNQPQHF	TGTGCCACACGTCTACAGCTAAGCAATCAGCCCCAGCATTTT
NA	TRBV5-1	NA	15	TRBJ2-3	CASSLGHSSTDTQYF	TGCGCCAGCAGCCTGGGACATTCTAGCACAGATACGCAGTATTTT
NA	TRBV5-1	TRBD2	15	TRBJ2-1	CASSSGLAGNNEQFF	TGCGCCAGCAGCTCGGGACTAGCGGGGAACAATGAGCAGTTCTTC
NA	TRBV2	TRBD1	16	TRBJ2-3	CASTWGGTGSADTQYF	TGTGCCAGCACCTGGGGTGGGACAGGGTCGGCAGATACGCAGTATTTT
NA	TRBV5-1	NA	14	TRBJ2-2	CASSLGTAKGELFF	TGCGCCAGCAGCTTGGGGACAGCTAAGGGGGAGCTGTTTTTT
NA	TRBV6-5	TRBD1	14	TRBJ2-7	CASSYSSTGNEQYF	TGTGCCAGCAGTTACTCGTCGACAGGGAACGAGCAGTACTTC
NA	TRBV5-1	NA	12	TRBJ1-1	CASSSGNTEAFF	TGCGCCAGCAGCTCCGGGAACACTGAAGCTTTCTTT
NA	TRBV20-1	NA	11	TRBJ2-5	CSARFSRTQYF	TGCAGTGCTAGATTCAGTCGGACCCAGTACTTC
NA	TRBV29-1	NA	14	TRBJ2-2	CSVVWAGRSGELFF	TGCAGCGTGGTGTGGGCAGGGAGGAGCGGGGAGCTGTTTTTT
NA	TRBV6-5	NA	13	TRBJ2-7	CASRATGSYEQYF	TGTGCCAGCCGTGCGACAGGCTCCTACGAGCAGTACTTC
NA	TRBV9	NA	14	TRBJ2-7	CASSVAGGNYEQYF	TGTGCCAGCAGCGTAGCTGGAGGTAACTACGAGCAGTACTTC
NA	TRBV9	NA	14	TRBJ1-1	CASSAQTRDTEAFF	TGTGCCAGCAGCGCGCAGACTCGGGACACTGAAGCTTTCTTT
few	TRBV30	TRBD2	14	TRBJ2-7	CAWSGSGRVDEQYF	TGTGCCTGGAGTGGGAGCGGGAGGGTCGACGAGCAGTACTTC
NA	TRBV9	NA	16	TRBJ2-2	CASSVGRGWDTGELFF	TGTGCCAGCAGCGTAGGAAGGGGTTGGGACACCGGGGAGCTGTTTTTT
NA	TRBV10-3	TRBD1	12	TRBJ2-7	CAIRRQGYEQYF	TGTGCCATCAGAAGACAGGGCTACGAGCAGTACTTC
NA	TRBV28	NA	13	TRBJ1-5	CASSDDRNQPQHF	TGTGCCAGCAGTGACGACAGAAATCAGCCCCAGCATTTT
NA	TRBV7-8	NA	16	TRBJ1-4	CASSLPRVSPNEKLFF	TGTGCCAGCAGCTTACCCCGGGTCTCCCCTAATGAAAAACTGTTTTTT
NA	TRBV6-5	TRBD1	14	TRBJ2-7	CASETRQGASEQYF	TGTGCCAGTGAGACAAGACAGGGGGCCTCCGAGCAGTACTTC
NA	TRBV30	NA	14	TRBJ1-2	CAWSSGSPSYGYTF	TGTGCCTGGAGTTCCGGTAGCCCGTCCTATGGCTACACCTTC
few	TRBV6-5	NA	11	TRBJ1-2	CASSNRQGYTF	TGTGCCAGCAGTAACCGACAAGGCTACACCTTC
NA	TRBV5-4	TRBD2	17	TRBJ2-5	CASSTGTSGIFQETQYF	TGTGCCAGCAGCACCGGGACTAGCGGGATTTTTCAAGAGACCCAGTACTTC
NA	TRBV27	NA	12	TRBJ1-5	CASSFPGQPQHF	TGTGCCAGCAGTTTTCCCGGTCAGCCCCAGCATTTT
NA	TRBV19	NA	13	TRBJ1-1	CASRRGWDTEAFF	TGTGCCAGTCGCAGGGGCTGGGACACTGAAGCTTTCTTT
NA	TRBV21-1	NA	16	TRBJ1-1	CASSKRRVLMNTEAFF	TGTGCCAGCAGCAAACGGAGGGTATTAATGAACACTGAAGCTTTCTTT
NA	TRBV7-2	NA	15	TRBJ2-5	CASRFLLASEETQYF	TGTGCCAGCAGGTTTCTTCTCGCGTCCGAGGAGACCCAGTACTTC
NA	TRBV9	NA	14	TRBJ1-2	CASSVGTAVYGYTF	TGTGCCAGCAGCGTAGGTACAGCTGTCTATGGCTACACCTTC
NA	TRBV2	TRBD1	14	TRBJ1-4	CASDRGRGREKLFF	TGTGCCAGCGACAGGGGGAGAGGTCGGGAAAAACTGTTTTTT
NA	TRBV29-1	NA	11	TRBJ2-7	CSVGATYEQYF	TGCAGCGTGGGGGCGACCTACGAGCAGTACTTC
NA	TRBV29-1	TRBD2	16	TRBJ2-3	CSVEEGGAWWTDTQYF	TGCAGCGTTGAAGAGGGAGGGGCGTGGTGGACAGATACGCAGTATTTT
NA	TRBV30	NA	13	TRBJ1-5	CAWSGGGNQPQHF	TGTGCCTGGAGCGGGGGTGGCAATCAGCCCCAGCATTTT
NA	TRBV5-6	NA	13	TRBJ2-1	CASSLAGGNEQFF	TGTGCCAGCAGCTTGGCGGGTGGTAATGAGCAGTTCTTC
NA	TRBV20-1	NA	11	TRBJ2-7	CSVGVPYEQYF	TGCAGTGTGGGCGTTCCCTACGAGCAGTACTTC
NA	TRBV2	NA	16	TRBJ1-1	CASTSLGGGANTEAFF	TGTGCCAGCACTTCTCTAGGGGGAGGGGCAAACACTGAAGCTTTCTTT
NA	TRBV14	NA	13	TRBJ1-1	CASRLHPNTEAFF	TGTGCCAGCAGACTACACCCGAACACTGAAGCTTTCTTT
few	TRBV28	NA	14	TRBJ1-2	CASSFITGNYGYTF	TGTGCCAGCAGTTTTATAACAGGGAACTATGGCTACACCTTC
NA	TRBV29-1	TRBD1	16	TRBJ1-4	CSVEGGQGGFREKLFF	TGCAGCGTGGAGGGGGGACAGGGGGGATTTCGTGAAAAACTGTTTTTT
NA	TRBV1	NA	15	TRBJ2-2	CTSRKEGPKTGELFF	TGCACCAGCAGAAAGGAGGGACCGAAGACCGGGGAGCTGTTTTTT
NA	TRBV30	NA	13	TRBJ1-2	CAYTPMQGRGYTF	TGTGCCTATACCCCCATGCAGGGTAGAGGCTACACCTTC
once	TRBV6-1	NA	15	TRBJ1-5	CASSEPRASNQPQHF	TGTGCCAGCAGTGAACCCAGGGCGAGCAATCAGCCCCAGCATTTT
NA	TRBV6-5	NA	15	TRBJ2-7	CASSFSPAGPYEQYF	TGTGCCAGCAGTTTTTCCCCCGCAGGTCCCTACGAGCAGTACTTC